Below are 2 T cell receptor beta chains sequenced from a single sample in a study of blood T cell repertoires in COVID-19 (dated by TCRdb to between 2020 and 2021). Receptors were amplified or captured by the immunoSEQ multiplex PCR assay. In TCRdb, the immuneACCESS table is reduced to in-frame sequences with V and J assigned. These tables do not hold every clone; where another copy was compared, an unresolved V gene accounts for under half, and the others remain unexplained. The sample records fewer than 250,000 clones, roughly four fifths of which are singletons. The leading ten clones occupy approximately 12% of the sample. Sequencing was performed on peripheral blood. Receptor source: a woman aged 40 to 49 with acute or convalescent COVID-19.

The V gene is TRBV14, the J gene TRBJ2-1, with TRBD2 matching over 8 bases. V was pared by 3 bases and J by 8 bases, with 18 bases of the junction left unmatched. The V gene's germline CDR1 is SGHDN and CDR2 FVKESK. The CDR3 length is 18 residues. Written as DNA, the CDR3 is TGTGCCAGCAGCCACAGCTCGTCAGTGGCGGGAGGACGGCATGAGCAGTTCTTC. Protein sequence: CASSHSSSVAGGRHEQFF.

The chain employs TRBV24-1 and TRBJ2-5; the match to TRBD2 covers 9 bases. The V segment lost 3 bases and the J segment 4 bases; nucleotides outside the gene matches: 5. This CDR3 contains 15 residues. The germline gives CDR1 KGHDR, CDR2 SFDVKD. The CDR3: CATSDPSTSGETQYF. The CDR3 DNA reads as TGTGCCACCAGTGATCCCTCGACTAGCGGAGAGACCCAGTACTTC.